These T cell receptor beta chains were read from a single sample in a study of T-cell memory formation after mild COVID-19. One entry per CDR3 protein, called by TCRdb with MiXCR from the 5' RACE reads. The data hold about 470,000 distinct CDR3 sequences, with roughly 18% observed a single time. The sample consisted of PBMCs or a T cell subset sorted from them (not recorded which). The receptors were sampled from an adult woman who had mild COVID-19 (a few samples of this study predate the infection). Cell type and time point are not known. Each CDR3 is given with its conserved first and last residue. The order of the fields is V gene, CDR3 protein.

>TRBV4-2
CASSPDRGRSNEQFF
>TRBV5-5
CASSLELLGQFF
>TRBV7-9
CASSLRTARTGELFF
>TRBV7-6
CASSSRATSGVDSTDTQYF
>TRBV19
CASSTGTSGNEQYF
>TRBV7-6
CASSPEGLAGAEQYF
>TRBV7-9
CASGRLAGNNEQFF
>TRBV5-6
CASSLGFYGNTIYF
>TRBV5-5
CASSPASVTNEQFF
>TRBV7-2
CASSPQVGGSGELFF
>TRBV6-6
CASSLTDRGGSPLHF
>TRBV7-3
CASSLPSARTDGYTF
>TRBV5-1
CASRRDSAGGEAFF
>TRBV24-1
CATSDLTGTRELFF
>TRBV29-1
CSVELPGSYGYTF
>TRBV4-1
CASSHDRVLEAFF
>TRBV7-9
CASSHVGPEAFF
>TRBV20-1
CSARVAGGRNQPQHF
>TRBV5-6
CASSYQTWPGELFF
>TRBV3-1
CASSQATSRSFF
>TRBV12-3/TRBV12-4
CASSLSGGSNQPQHF
>TRBV11-3
CASSQRQTYNEQFF
>TRBV6-6
CASNDGGGVTDTQYF
>TRBV7-9
CASSLVGVGENTEAFF
>TRBV5-1
CASSWGELAGLNEQFF
>TRBV2
CASSVGTTNEKLFF
>TRBV7-2
CASSLELVAKNIQYF
>TRBV7-6
CASSASGTGSDEQYF
>TRBV7-7
CASSWGAGVGEQFF
>TRBV28
CASSPGAGWAFF
>TRBV5-6
CASSWDGVGGYTF
>TRBV20-1
CSARPLAGQETQYF
>TRBV3-1
CASSQESFSPLHF
>TRBV5-6
CASSSSGGGEQYF
>TRBV7-2
CASKLSRLQNNEQFF
>TRBV7-8
CASSLEGDNEQFF
>TRBV12-3/TRBV12-4
CASSSEMATRETQYF
>TRBV7-9
CASSSTGTPIYGYTF
>TRBV6-6
CASSYPGRSGRANEQFF
>TRBV5-6
CASSLFLGTATNEKLFF
>TRBV6-2/TRBV6-3
CASRNDRAPYNEQFF
>TRBV2
CASSEYEDTEAFF
>TRBV18
CASSPPRGRVGGYTF
>TRBV28
CASSLWGSPRGQPQHF
>TRBV29-1
CSVDPAGEYGYTF
>TRBV25-1
CASSELIGELFF
>TRBV4-3
CASSQGIWGEQFF
>TRBV9
CASSVDGDTGELFF
>TRBV5-1
CASTGTGERVETQYF
>TRBV4-1
CASSQGKGSQSSYEQYF
>TRBV18
CASSPARQNSPLHF